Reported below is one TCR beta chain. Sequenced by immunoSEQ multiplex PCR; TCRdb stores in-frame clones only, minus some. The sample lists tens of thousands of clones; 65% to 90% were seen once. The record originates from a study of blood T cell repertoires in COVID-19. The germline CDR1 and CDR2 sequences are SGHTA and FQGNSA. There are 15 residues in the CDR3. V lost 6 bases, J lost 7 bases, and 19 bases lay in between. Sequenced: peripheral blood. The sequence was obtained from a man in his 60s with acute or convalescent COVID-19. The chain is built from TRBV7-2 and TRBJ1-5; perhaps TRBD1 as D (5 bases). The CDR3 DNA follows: TGTGCCAGCAGGACCGGACATTTTACCCCGCAGCCCCAGCATTTT. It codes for CASRTGHFTPQPQHF.